This T cell receptor (beta chain) was found in a study of cytomegalovirus exposure and HLA in healthy donors. Study at large: The study placed 80% to 85% of its 398 genotyped donors in the Caucasian-associated ancestry cluster.

CDR3 length: 13 residues. Points from the study as a whole: High specificity and sensitivity for cytomegalovirus status were reported for the classifier. TCR beta chains associated with HLA were, in a later analysis, more clonally expanded than equally common others.

With 60 Vbeta and 13 Jbeta primers, the PCR was carried out. Profiled with immunoSEQ multiplex PCR; TCRdb holds only in-frame clones, not every one. The data hold 250,000 to 350,000 clones, with approximately 80% observed a single time. Of note for this clone: No antigen is known for it.

The genes are TRBV21-1 and TRBJ2-7; the table's TRBD1 call for D was not verified on the DNA. TRBV21-1 is described as a pseudogene. Sequencing was performed on PBMCs. This receptor was identified in a girl aged 2-10 years in good health and CMV-seronegative. This CDR3 is CASSLRTAYEQYF. DNA for the CDR3: TGTGCCAGCAGCTTACGGACAGCCTACGAGCAGTACTTC.